These 8 T cell receptor beta chains share one sample of origin, sequenced in a study of T cell responses to AZD1222 COVID-19 vaccine. Profiling relied on immunoSEQ multiplex PCR, and the TCRdb table lists in-frame clones only, not all of them. The sample comprises 98,000 or so clones, around nine tenths of which are singletons, and roughly a sixth rests with the top ten. The sequences come from peripheral blood, collected on day 0 of AZD1222 vaccination. These receptors were obtained from an adult in good health.

This clone was seen once. The chain has TRBV15 and TRBJ2-3; D possibly corresponds to TRBD1 (5 bases). Germline loops: CDR1 LNHNV, CDR2 YYDKDF (reference sequence). CDR3 length: 18 residues. Trimming left V 0 bases short and J 0 bases short, with 16 bases between. The CDR3 DNA is TGTGCCACCAGCAGAGAAGTAGTGGGGCGGCTTAGCACAGATACGCAGTATTTT. Its protein is CATSREVVGRLSTDTQYF.

The chain joins TRBV9 to TRBJ2-3; TRBD2 matches 7 bases. V shed 2 bases, J shed 6 bases, and the junction held 12 bases outside the gene matches. Germline-derived CDR1 and CDR2 are SGDLS and YYNGEE. This CDR3 contains 16 residues. CDR3 nucleotides: TGTGCCAGCAGCGTGGTCCCTAGCGGAAGGGCTGATACGCAGTATTTT. It is translated as CASSVVPSGRADTQYF.

The chain has TRBV24-1 and TRBJ2-1, with D possibly being TRBD1 or TRBD2 (5 bases each). V was clipped by 3 bases and J by 10 bases, with 21 bases between them. The germline gives CDR1 KGHDR, CDR2 SFDVKD. This CDR3 spans 16 amino acids. CDR3 sequence (DNA): TGTGCCACCAGTGATGTAACCGAGAGGGGCGGTCGGGAGCAGTTCTTC. The encoded protein is CATSDVTERGGREQFF.

V and J are TRBV19 and TRBJ1-1; D is ambiguous. Deletions cut 6 bases from V and 1 base from J, with 12 bases between. CDR3 length: 14 amino acids. Germline CDR1 is LNHDA and CDR2 is SQIVND (reference sequence). In DNA, the CDR3 is TGTGCCAGTAGGCCCCATCTCTCGAACACTGAAGCTTTCTTT. This sequence encodes CASRPHLSNTEAFF.

This clone has more than one count but fewer than ten. The chain employs TRBV7-2 and TRBJ2-7; tentatively, D is TRBD2 (5 bases). CDR1 and CDR2 (germline): SGHTA, FQGNSA. V lost 0 bases, J lost 2 bases, and 14 bases lay in between. This CDR3 comprises 16 residues. Here the CDR3 DNA reads TGTGCCAGCAGCTTAGCCGGGGTGGGGTGGACCTACGAGCAGTACTTC. It is translated as CASSLAGVGWTYEQYF. Together with reference TRBV7-2 and TRBJ2-7, the CDR3 gives the full variable domain: GAGVSQSPSNKVTEKGKDVELRCDPISGHTALYWYRQSLGQGLEFLIYFQGNSAPDKSGLPSDRFSAERTGGSVSTLTIQRTQQEDSAVYLCASSLAGVGWTYEQYFGPGTRLTVT.

This rearrangement joins TRBV30 to TRBJ2-7; 8 bases map to TRBD1. CDR1 is GTSNPN, CDR2 SVGIG, per germline (reference sequence). This CDR3 region has 15 residues. V dropped 2 bases and J dropped 3; count of bases not matched to a gene: 9. CDR3 nucleotide sequence: TGTGCCTGGAGTTGGGGTCAGGGGGCGAGCTACGAGCAGTACTTC. Translation: CAWSWGQGASYEQYF.

The V call is TRBV19, the J call TRBJ2-7, with TRBD2 matching over 8 bases. The CDR3 loop spans 14 amino acids. Trimming cost V 2 bases and J 2 bases; bases outside gene matches: 2. Per germline, CDR1 LNHDA and CDR2 SQIVND (reference sequence). CDR3 sequence reads: CASSITSGTYEQYF. In DNA, the CDR3 is TGTGCCAGTAGTATAACTAGCGGAACCTACGAGCAGTACTTC.

The CDR3: CASSLGLAGISDTQYF. The CDR3 DNA follows: TGTGCCAGCAGCCTGGGACTAGCGGGGATATCAGATACGCAGTATTTT. This chain connects TRBV3-1 (or the pseudogene TRBV3-2) to TRBJ2-3; 13 positions agree with TRBD2. Losses at the gene ends were 4 bases for V and 4 bases for J; bases not matched to a gene: 5. Per germline, CDR1 LGHDT and CDR2 YNNKEL (reference sequence). There are 16 residues in the CDR3.